Following are 22 T cell receptor beta chains from one sample sequenced in a study of blood T cell repertoires in COVID-19 (dated by TCRdb to 2018 to 2021). The library was obtained by the immunoSEQ multiplex PCR assay. The clones in this table, taken by TCRdb from immuneACCESS, are in-frame only. Not every clone is retained; where verified, under half of the shortfall comes from an unresolved V gene, and the cause of the rest is unknown. The sample table contains 200,000 or so clones; only one count was recorded for roughly 85% of them. Together, the top ten hold about 4.8% of the sample. The source material was PBMCs or T cells enriched from blood (not recorded which). These receptors were obtained from a woman aged 45-65 years who had been exposed to COVID-19.

This chain links TRBV5-1 with TRBJ1-4; weak D call: TRBD1 (5 bases). Trimming stripped 0 bases from V and 3 bases from J, with 12 bases between. From germline, CDR1 is SGHRS and CDR2 YFSETQ. The CDR3 runs to 16 residues. CDR3 loop: CASSLGKGAANEKLFF. The CDR3 DNA is TGCGCCAGCAGCTTGGGTAAAGGGGCCGCTAATGAAAAACTGTTTTTT.

The chain employs TRBV28 and TRBJ1-2; 12 bases agree with TRBD1. V dropped 3 bases and J dropped 6; count of bases not matched to a gene: 5. Germline V gene lookup returns CDR1 MDHEN and CDR2 SYDVKM. The CDR3 covers 15 residues. CDR3 sequence reads: CASSFSGTGGDGYTF. The DNA of the CDR3 is TGTGCCAGCAGTTTCTCCGGGACAGGGGGCGATGGCTACACCTTC.

This sequence joins TRBV9 and TRBJ2-7, with D unresolved. Trimming removed 4 bases at V and 2 bases at J, with 13 bases between. The CDR3 runs 14 residues. The germline CDR1 and CDR2 sequences are SGDLS and YYNGEE. DNA for the CDR3: TGTGCCAGCAGCCCCCGGCCGACAACCTACGAGCAGTACTTC. It encodes CASSPRPTTYEQYF.

This sequence joins TRBV6-5 and TRBJ2-7, with D possibly TRBD1 on 5 matching bases. V gave up 2 bases and J gave up 7 bases, with 9 bases separating them. Germline CDR1 MNHEY, CDR2 SVGAGI. The CDR3 consists of 12 residues. In DNA, the CDR3 is TGTGCCAGCAGTTACACAAGGGGAGAGCAGTACTTC. Protein: CASSYTRGEQYF.

This rearrangement joins TRBV6-5 to TRBJ1-1, with TRBD1 identical over 7 bases. CDR3 size: 13 residues. Trimming removed 6 bases from V and 5 bases from J; junction bases left unmatched: 6. The germline gives CDR1 MNHEY, CDR2 SVGAGI. CDR3 in DNA: TGTGCCAGCAGCGACTTCAGGGGGACTGAAGCTTTCTTT. The encoded protein is CASSDFRGTEAFF.

The table lists this clone with a few counts. The genes are TRBV19 and TRBJ1-2, with 8 bases matching TRBD1. Germline CDR1 LNHDA, CDR2 SQIVND (reference sequence). With V trimmed by 4 bases and J by 4 bases, 8 bases remained unmatched. This CDR3 spans 15 amino acids. DNA for the CDR3: TGTGCCAGTAGTACCGCCGCGGACAGGGCCTATGGCTACACCTTC. Protein sequence: CASSTAADRAYGYTF. Combining the CDR3 with reference TRBV19 and TRBJ1-2 gives the whole variable domain DGGITQSPKYLFRKEGQNVTLSCEQNLNHDAMYWYRQDPGQGLRLIYYSQIVNDFQKGDIAEGYSVSREKKESFPLTVTSAQKNPTAFYLCASSTAADRAYGYTFGSGTRLTVV.

The rearrangement joins TRBV6-5 to TRBJ2-3; D unresolved. CDR1 and CDR2 from the germline V gene are MNHEY and SVGAGI. V dropped 0 bases and J dropped 2 bases, with 6 bases sitting between them. The CDR3 covers 14 residues. The CDR3 loop is CASSYSSHTDTQYF. CDR3 sequence (DNA): TGTGCCAGCAGTTACTCGTCCCACACAGATACGCAGTATTTT.

The chain couples TRBV14 to TRBJ2-2; D may be TRBD2 (5 bases). CDR1 and CDR2 from the germline V gene are SGHDN and FVKESK. This CDR3 region has 16 residues. Trimming removed 4 bases from V and 6 bases from J, with 18 bases in between. CDR3 amino acids: CASSPLTGSQSGELFF. The CDR3 DNA reads TGTGCCAGCAGCCCGTTGACGGGATCGCAATCCGGGGAGCTGTTTTTT.

The chain recombines TRBV2 with TRBJ2-2, with 7 bases aligning to TRBD1. Germline CDR1 SNHLY, CDR2 FYNNEI. The junction had 3 bases not matched to a gene; V was cut back by 6 bases and J by 2 bases. This CDR3 has 14 amino acids. CDR3 loop: CASRTGLNTGELFF. The DNA for the CDR3 is TGTGCCAGCAGGACAGGGTTAAACACCGGGGAGCTGTTTTTT.

This clone was picked up a small number of times. The rearrangement uses TRBV5-1 and TRBJ1-1, with D unclear. The CDR3 runs to 14 residues. Trimming removed 0 bases at V and 0 bases at J, with 6 bases between. Germline V gene sequence: CDR1 SGHRS, CDR2 YFSETQ. The CDR3 reads CASSLGLMNTEAFF. CDR3 coding DNA: TGCGCCAGCAGCTTGGGCCTAATGAACACTGAAGCTTTCTTT.

This sequence joins TRBV4-3 and TRBJ1-3; unclear D gene. The V end was cut by 1 base, the J end by 0 bases, with 7 bases between. In germline, CDR1 is LGHNA, CDR2 YSLEER. The CDR3 has 15 amino acids. The chain's CDR3 is CASSQVASSGNTIYF. CDR3 bases: TGCGCCAGCAGCCAAGTCGCCAGCTCTGGAAACACCATATATTTT.

CDR3 sequence (DNA): TGTGCCACCAGCAGAGATCGGGTATACAACACTGAAGCTTTCTTT. Protein product: CATSRDRVYNTEAFF. V usage is TRBV15 and J usage is TRBJ1-1, with D uncertain. The germline V and J ends were trimmed by 0 bases and 2 bases, with 10 bases remaining between them. Germline CDR1 and CDR2: LNHNV and YYDKDF (reference sequence). The CDR3 spans 15 residues. Together with reference TRBV15 and TRBJ1-1, the CDR3 gives the full variable domain: DAMVIQNPRYQVTQFGKPVTLSCSQTLNHNVMYWYQQKSSQAPKLLFHYYDKDFNNEADTPDNFQSRRPNTSFCFLDIRSPGLGDTAMYLCATSRDRVYNTEAFFGQGTRLTVV.

This rearrangement joins TRBV2 to TRBJ1-1; TRBD1 matches at 7 bases. CDR3 length: 15 residues. The junction had 7 bases not matched to a gene; V was cut back by 5 bases and J by 1 base. Per germline, CDR1 SNHLY and CDR2 FYNNEI. CDR3 amino acids: CASSYTGTANTEAFF. The CDR3 DNA reads as TGTGCCAGCAGTTATACCGGGACAGCGAACACTGAAGCTTTCTTT.

The chain employs TRBV10-3 and TRBJ2-7, with 10 bases fitting TRBD2. The germline gives CDR1 ENHRY, CDR2 SYGVKD. The V segment lost 4 bases and the J segment 4 bases; nucleotides outside the gene matches: 13. This CDR3 comprises 17 residues. The CDR3 region has the DNA TGTGCCATCAGTGTGAGTAGTCTAGCGGGGGTCCCATACGAGCAGTACTTC. Its translation: CAISVSSLAGVPYEQYF.

This clone was seen more than once but under ten times. CDR3 in DNA: TGTGCCAGCAGTTTAGCAGGCACCGGGGAGCTGTTTTTT. This sequence encodes CASSLAGTGELFF. The J gene is TRBJ2-2, the V gene TRBV27; D is undetermined. Germline-derived CDR1 and CDR2 are MNHEY and SMNVEV (reference sequence). The V and J ends lost 2 bases and 4 bases respectively, with 5 bases between them. CDR3 length equals 13 residues.

The CDR3 DNA reads TGTGCCAGCAGTCGGGACAGAAGGTTATACACCTTC. As protein: CASSRDRRLYTF. V usage is TRBV12-3 or TRBV12-4 and J usage is TRBJ1-2; 7 bases map to TRBD1. The CDR3 length is 12 residues. V lost 5 bases, J lost 11 bases, and 8 bases stayed unmatched.

The chain has TRBV6-6 and TRBJ1-6; D is unclear. V lost 5 bases and J lost 3, with 8 bases in between. The CDR3 has 14 amino acids. CDR1 is MNHNY, CDR2 SVGAGI, per germline (reference sequence). DNA for the CDR3: TGTGCCAGCAGTGGCAGAGGCTATAATTCACCCCTCCACTTT. Translation: CASSGRGYNSPLHF.

J is TRBJ1-1 and V is TRBV6-2 or TRBV6-3, with D possibly being TRBD1 (5 bases). Germline V gene data show CDR1 as MNHEY and CDR2 as SVGEGT. The V end lost 1 base, the J end lost 8 bases, and 8 bases lay between the germline ends. This CDR3 spans 12 amino acids. CDR3 sequence (DNA): TGTGCCAGCAGTTACTTCAGGGCGGAAGCTTTCTTT. Its protein product is CASSYFRAEAFF.

The chain employs TRBV7-5 and TRBJ1-4; TRBD1, as called in the table, went unchecked against the DNA. TRBV7-5 corresponds to a pseudogene. The CDR3 totals 11 residues. This CDR3 is CARSFRGKLFF. In DNA form, the CDR3 reads TGTGCCAGAAGCTTTAGGGGAAAACTGTTTTTT.

This sequence joins TRBV5-1 and TRBJ2-7; TRBD1 aligns across 7 bases. Germline lookup yields CDR1 SGHRS and CDR2 YFSETQ. The CDR3 is 15 residues long. The V gene end was trimmed by 4 bases and the J gene end by 3 bases; junction bases not matched to a gene: 10. The CDR3 spells CASSGSPGQSYEQYF. In nucleotides, the CDR3 is TGCGCCAGCAGCGGCTCCCCGGGACAGAGCTACGAGCAGTACTTC.

The chain combines TRBV28 with TRBJ1-3; D not resolved. V was cut by 0 bases and J by 1 base, with 7 bases left in between. Germline loops: CDR1 MDHEN, CDR2 SYDVKM. This CDR3 region has 15 residues. This CDR3 reads CASSLWSVSGNTIYF. CDR3 nucleotides: TGTGCCAGCAGTTTATGGTCAGTTTCTGGAAACACCATATATTTT.

In this sample, this clone turned up once. The chain combines TRBV6-1 with TRBJ1-2; D is perhaps TRBD1 (5 bases). CDR3 length equals 13 residues. Per germline, CDR1 MNHNS and CDR2 SASEGT. Trimming took off 9 bases at V and 3 bases at J, with 14 bases between the two ends. The CDR3 sequence: CASTRGIDYGYTF. The CDR3 DNA reads as TGTGCCAGTACAAGGGGTATAGACTATGGCTACACCTTC.